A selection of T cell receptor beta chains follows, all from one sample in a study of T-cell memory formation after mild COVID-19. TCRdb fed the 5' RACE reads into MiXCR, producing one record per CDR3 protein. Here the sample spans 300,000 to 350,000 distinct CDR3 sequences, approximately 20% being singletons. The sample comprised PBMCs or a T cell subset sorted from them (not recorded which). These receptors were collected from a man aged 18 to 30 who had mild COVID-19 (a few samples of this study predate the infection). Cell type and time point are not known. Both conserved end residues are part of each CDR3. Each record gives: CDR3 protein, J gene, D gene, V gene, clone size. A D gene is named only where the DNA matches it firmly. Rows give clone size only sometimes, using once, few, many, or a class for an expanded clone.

CATSMTGDGGYTF | TRBJ1-2 | TRBD1 | TRBV15 | -
CAISDPDRGYYEQYF | TRBJ2-7 | TRBD1 | TRBV10-3 | -
CASSARTGPDTQYF | TRBJ2-3 | TRBD1 | TRBV7-3 | few
CASSSPGVLETQYF | TRBJ2-5 | - | TRBV6-5 | once
CASSSGYSNQPQHF | TRBJ1-5 | - | TRBV27 | few
CSVRQGLYGYTF | TRBJ1-2 | - | TRBV29-1 | few
CASSAGADQETQYF | TRBJ2-5 | - | TRBV2 | -
CASSPRDSSRSNQPQHF | TRBJ1-5 | TRBD1 | TRBV27 | few
CASGLGAGTTYEQYF | TRBJ2-7 | - | TRBV7-9 | few
CASSLHREELETQYF | TRBJ2-5 | - | TRBV5-6 | few
CASSPGGNEQYF | TRBJ2-7 | TRBD2 | TRBV5-1 | -
CASKSWDSQNTGELFF | TRBJ2-2 | TRBD1 | TRBV18 | many
CASSVVGPPGGEQFF | TRBJ2-1 | TRBD1 | TRBV9 | few
CASTDRGAYEQYF | TRBJ2-7 | TRBD1 | TRBV5-1 | many
CSAGRGDSGGGTDTQYF | TRBJ2-3 | TRBD2 | TRBV20-1 | many
CASSLLGRSTDTQYF | TRBJ2-3 | - | TRBV7-3 | -
CSATALALDTQYF | TRBJ2-3 | TRBD2 | TRBV29-1 | -
CASSPRWGQQETQYF | TRBJ2-5 | TRBD1 | TRBV7-2 | -
CASSLTQGPIGDTQYF | TRBJ2-3 | - | TRBV5-1 | few
CASIREGNQPQHF | TRBJ1-5 | - | TRBV28 | few
CSAGRTGQEQPQHF | TRBJ1-5 | TRBD1 | TRBV20-1 | few
CASVAGDAKNIQYF | TRBJ2-4 | - | TRBV10-2 | few
CASSQDRRGTTDTQYF | TRBJ2-3 | - | TRBV4-3 | few
CASSRTGNEKLFF | TRBJ1-4 | - | TRBV12-3/TRBV12-4 | few
CSVVPSGRGGQFF | TRBJ2-1 | TRBD2 | TRBV29-1 | -
CATSDFGGGSYNEQFF | TRBJ2-1 | TRBD2 | TRBV24-1 | few
CASSLAGHSPLHF | TRBJ1-6 | - | TRBV5-1 | -
CASSFNSHTGELFF | TRBJ2-2 | - | TRBV5-6 | few
CASSLGPNGVDTGELFF | TRBJ2-2 | - | TRBV6-5 | -
CASSHEDYSYNEQFF | TRBJ2-1 | - | TRBV3-1 | few